The rows below give T cell receptor beta chains drawn from one sample of a study of shared clonotypes between healthy human individuals. Here immunoSEQ multiplex PCR was the method, and the copy in TCRdb shows in-frame clones only, minus some. The sample lists under 2.5 million clones, roughly 90% occurring once. Sequencing was done on a sample of naive CD4+ T cells from PBMCs. The receptors derive from a man aged 18 to 30 in good health. Some clones in this sample may be carry-over from other donors' samples. The CDR3 runs from the conserved cysteine through the conserved F or W. Each record gives: V gene, clone size, J gene, D gene, CDR3 DNA, CDR3 protein. The D gene is left open where the match is weak. Clone size is stated in some rows and not others, as once, few, many or a class when expanded.

v_gene: TRBV19
abundance: NA
j_gene: TRBJ1-2
d_gene: NA
CDR3nt: TGTGCCAGTCGACTAGTACCTGGGATAGGGGACTATGGCTACACCTTC
CDR3aa: CASRLVPGIGDYGYTF

v_gene: TRBV5-4
abundance: NA
j_gene: TRBJ2-5
d_gene: NA
CDR3nt: TGTGCCAGCAGCTTCCCCGGCTCTAAGGAGACCCAGTACTTC
CDR3aa: CASSFPGSKETQYF

v_gene: TRBV7-8
abundance: once
j_gene: TRBJ2-1
d_gene: NA
CDR3nt: TGTGCCAGCAGCTTAGTAGGGCGAGACTCCCACCAAACCGCCTACAATGAGCAGTTCTTC
CDR3aa: CASSLVGRDSHQTAYNEQFF

v_gene: TRBV7-8
abundance: NA
j_gene: TRBJ2-7
d_gene: TRBD2
CDR3nt: TGTGCCAGCAGCTTCCGGGGGGGTGCTTACGAGCAGTACTTC
CDR3aa: CASSFRGGAYEQYF

v_gene: TRBV6-5
abundance: once
j_gene: TRBJ2-1
d_gene: NA
CDR3nt: TGTGCCAGCAGTTCGGTAGTGCTTAGCTCCTACAATGAGCAGTTCTTC
CDR3aa: CASSSVVLSSYNEQFF

v_gene: TRBV6-6
abundance: NA
j_gene: TRBJ2-7
d_gene: NA
CDR3nt: TGTGCCAGCAGTTACTCGCGCTCGAGCTCCTACGAGCAGTACTTC
CDR3aa: CASSYSRSSSYEQYF

v_gene: TRBV5-4
abundance: NA
j_gene: TRBJ2-7
d_gene: TRBD2
CDR3nt: TGTGCCAGCAGCGAAGGCGGGAGGAGATCCTACGAGCAGTACTTC
CDR3aa: CASSEGGRRSYEQYF

v_gene: TRBV6-5
abundance: NA
j_gene: TRBJ1-5
d_gene: NA
CDR3nt: TGTGCCAGCAGCCCCCCCCGAGGTCAGCCCCAGCATTTT
CDR3aa: CASSPPRGQPQHF

v_gene: TRBV5-4
abundance: NA
j_gene: TRBJ1-1
d_gene: NA
CDR3nt: TGTGCCAGCAGCTTGGCGGCGGTTAACACTGAAGCTTTCTTT
CDR3aa: CASSLAAVNTEAFF

v_gene: TRBV6-6
abundance: NA
j_gene: TRBJ1-3
d_gene: NA
CDR3nt: TGTGCCAGCAGTGCTCAGATAGGGAACACCATATATTTT
CDR3aa: CASSAQIGNTIYF

v_gene: TRBV28
abundance: NA
j_gene: TRBJ1-1
d_gene: NA
CDR3nt: TGTGCCAGCAGTTTGGATGGGTACTCAGCTTTCTTT
CDR3aa: CASSLDGYSAFF

v_gene: TRBV28
abundance: NA
j_gene: TRBJ2-3
d_gene: TRBD2
CDR3nt: TGTGCCAGCAGTTTAATCGGGGGGGCCACAGATACGCAGTATTTT
CDR3aa: CASSLIGGATDTQYF

v_gene: TRBV28
abundance: NA
j_gene: TRBJ2-2
d_gene: NA
CDR3nt: TGTGCCAGCACCCGAGGGCCTGGGAACACCGGGGAGCTGTTTTTT
CDR3aa: CASTRGPGNTGELFF

v_gene: TRBV25-1
abundance: NA
j_gene: TRBJ2-1
d_gene: NA
CDR3nt: TGTGCCAGCAGTAGCTTTCCTGAACGCAATGAGCAGTTCTTC
CDR3aa: CASSSFPERNEQFF

v_gene: TRBV10-3
abundance: NA
j_gene: TRBJ1-1
d_gene: TRBD1
CDR3nt: TGTGCCATCAGTGACCTTGACAGGGGGAACACTGAAGCTTTCTTT
CDR3aa: CAISDLDRGNTEAFF

v_gene: TRBV28
abundance: NA
j_gene: TRBJ1-5
d_gene: NA
CDR3nt: TGTGCCAGCAGTTCCACCTTTCAGCCCCAGCATTTT
CDR3aa: CASSSTFQPQHF

v_gene: TRBV7-9
abundance: few
j_gene: TRBJ1-5
d_gene: NA
CDR3nt: TGTGCCAGCAGCTTAAAGGGAAATAGCAATCAGCCCCAGCATTTT
CDR3aa: CASSLKGNSNQPQHF

v_gene: TRBV6-1
abundance: NA
j_gene: TRBJ2-3
d_gene: TRBD1
CDR3nt: TGTGCCAGCAGTGGCGACAGGGGGTACACAGATACGCAGTATTTT
CDR3aa: CASSGDRGYTDTQYF

v_gene: TRBV30
abundance: few
j_gene: TRBJ1-1
d_gene: TRBD1
CDR3nt: TGTGCCTGGAGTGTAAGGGACAGGCTTTTTGAAGCTTTCTTT
CDR3aa: CAWSVRDRLFEAFF

v_gene: TRBV28
abundance: NA
j_gene: TRBJ2-2
d_gene: NA
CDR3nt: TGTGGGGACACCGGGGAGCTGTTTTTT
CDR3aa: CGDTGELFF

v_gene: TRBV4-2
abundance: NA
j_gene: TRBJ2-3
d_gene: TRBD1
CDR3nt: TGTGCCAGCAGCCGGGACAGGGACACAGATACGCAGTATTTT
CDR3aa: CASSRDRDTDTQYF

v_gene: TRBV5-4
abundance: NA
j_gene: TRBJ2-6
d_gene: TRBD2
CDR3nt: TGTGCCAGCAGCTTGATCGGGGGGACCTCTGGGGCCAACGTCCTGACTTTC
CDR3aa: CASSLIGGTSGANVLTF

v_gene: TRBV9
abundance: NA
j_gene: TRBJ2-1
d_gene: NA
CDR3nt: TGTGCCAGCAGCGTAGCGACGGCCCCCTCCTACAATGAGCAGTTCTTC
CDR3aa: CASSVATAPSYNEQFF

v_gene: TRBV28
abundance: NA
j_gene: TRBJ1-4
d_gene: NA
CDR3nt: TGTGCCAGCAGAACAGCAAATGAAAAACTGTTTTTT
CDR3aa: CASRTANEKLFF

v_gene: TRBV29-1
abundance: NA
j_gene: TRBJ2-7
d_gene: NA
CDR3nt: TGCAGCGTTGCCGGACGGACCTCCTACGAGCAGTACTTC
CDR3aa: CSVAGRTSYEQYF